These 17 T cell receptor beta chains share one sample of origin, sequenced in a study of blood T cell repertoires in COVID-19. Sequencing was performed with immunoSEQ multiplex PCR; in TCRdb, only in-frame clones are kept and a portion is missing. This sample has fewer than 350,000 clones, with 88% found just once. Sequencing used peripheral blood. The receptor source for this set is a woman between 25 and 40 years old with COVID-19, enrolled during active disease.

There are a few counts of this clone. CDR3 DNA: TGCGCCAGCCGAAGGGGGACAGGGGGCGTTTATGGCTACACCTTC. Protein sequence: CASRRGTGGVYGYTF. J is TRBJ1-2 and V is TRBV5-1; 12 bases match TRBD1. Trimming took 7 bases from V and 5 from J; bases not matched to a gene: 9. The CDR3 spans 15 residues. The germline V gene has CDR1 SGHRS and CDR2 YFSETQ.

The chain links TRBV5-1 to TRBJ1-1, with no clear D. From germline, CDR1 is SGHRS and CDR2 YFSETQ. Trimming shortened V by 1 base and J by 1 base, and 8 bases separated the two germline ends. CDR3 size: 14 residues. Here the CDR3 DNA reads TGCGCCAGCAGCTTGCTGGCGGAGAACACTGAAGCTTTCTTT. It encodes CASSLLAENTEAFF. The variable domain in full, with the rest retrieved from reference TRBV5-1 and TRBJ1-1, is KAGVTQTPRYLIKTRGQQVTLSCSPISGHRSVSWYQQTPGQGLQFLFEYFSETQRNKGNFPGRFSGRQFSNSRSEMNVSTLELGDSALYLCASSLLAENTEAFFGQGTRLTVV.

The V and J genes are TRBV7-2 and TRBJ1-5; 8 positions agree with TRBD1. The CDR3 has 18 residues. Losses at the gene ends were 2 bases for V and 2 bases for J; bases not matched to a gene: 11. CDR1 SGHTA and CDR2 FQGNSA come from the germline V gene. CDR3 loop: CASSLQGPGGSGNQPQHF. CDR3 sequence (DNA): TGTGCCAGCAGCTTACAGGGGCCAGGGGGCTCGGGCAATCAGCCCCAGCATTTT. The variable domain in full, completed from reference TRBV7-2 and TRBJ1-5, reads GAGVSQSPSNKVTEKGKDVELRCDPISGHTALYWYRQSLGQGLEFLIYFQGNSAPDKSGLPSDRFSAERTGGSVSTLTIQRTQQEDSAVYLCASSLQGPGGSGNQPQHFGDGTRLSIL.

The chain uses TRBV5-1 and TRBJ1-4; no firm D call. The CDR3 length is 18 residues. The V gene's germline CDR1 is SGHRS and CDR2 YFSETQ. With 2 bases removed from V and 0 bases from J, the gap between germline ends came to 17 bases. Written as DNA, the CDR3 is TGCGCCAGCAGCTTCCTCTGGGCTGGCCATGCAACTAATGAAAAACTGTTTTTT. Translated, it gives CASSFLWAGHATNEKLFF.

The chain carries TRBV28 and TRBJ1-2; 10 bases map to TRBD1. Germline lookup yields CDR1 MDHEN and CDR2 SYDVKM. J lost 4 bases, V lost 7 bases, and 6 bases had no gene match. The CDR3 extends over 14 amino acids. CDR3 nucleotides: TGTGCCAGCATTGGGACAGGGGCTGCCTATGGCTACACCTTC. It specifies CASIGTGAAYGYTF.

This chain connects TRBV5-4 to TRBJ1-1; 9 bases fit TRBD1. The germline V gene has CDR1 SGHNT and CDR2 YYREEE (reference sequence). This CDR3 comprises 13 residues. The ends lost 5 bases at V and 8 bases at J; junction bases unmatched: 7. This CDR3 is CASRRHRGREAFF. The DNA for the CDR3 is TGTGCCAGCAGACGTCACAGGGGGCGCGAAGCTTTCTTT.

This clone was recorded at least ten times. This chain uses TRBV10-2 with TRBJ1-2; possibly TRBD1 for D (6 bases). Germline V gives CDR1 WSHSY, CDR2 SAAADI. The CDR3 has 13 amino acids. V was clipped by 0 bases and J by 6 bases, with 8 bases between them. This chain's CDR3 is CASSESAGDGYTF. The CDR3 bases are TGCGCCAGCAGTGAGTCGGCAGGGGATGGCTACACCTTC.

The V and J genes are TRBV3-1 (or the pseudogene TRBV3-2) and TRBJ1-2; TRBD1 might be the D (6 bases). Trimming cost V 2 bases and J 4 bases, with 8 bases left between them. Germline V gene sequence: CDR1 LGHDT, CDR2 YNNKEL (reference sequence). This CDR3 comprises 13 residues. As DNA, the CDR3 is TGTGCCAGCAGCCAAATGGACAGCTATGGCTACACCTTC. Translation gives CASSQMDSYGYTF.

This chain uses TRBV29-1 with TRBJ1-1, with TRBD1 as a possible D gene (5 bases). CDR3 length: 13 residues. Germline loops: CDR1 SQVTM, CDR2 ANQGSEA. Between the trimmed V and J ends, which lost 3 bases and 6 bases, there was a span of 14 bases. In DNA form, the CDR3 reads TGCAGCGTTGATCAGGGAGGGAGTCCTGAAGCTTTCTTT. Its translation is CSVDQGGSPEAFF.

The genes are TRBV5-6 and TRBJ1-2; TRBD1 matches at 9 bases. Germline V gene data show CDR1 as SGHDT and CDR2 as YYEEEE. The trim removed 0 bases at V and 4 bases at J, leaving 1 base unmatched. This CDR3 has 14 residues. The CDR3: CASSLGGQGYGYTF. In DNA form, the CDR3 reads TGTGCCAGCAGCTTGGGGGGACAGGGCTATGGCTACACCTTC. The variable domain in full, with the rest retrieved from reference TRBV5-6 and TRBJ1-2, is DAGVTQSPTHLIKTRGQQVTLRCSPKSGHDTVSWYQQALGQGPQFIFQYYEEEERQRGNFPDRFSGHQFPNYSSELNVNALLLGDSALYLCASSLGGQGYGYTFGSGTRLTVV.

V gene TRBV12-3 or TRBV12-4 combines with J gene TRBJ2-1, with a possible D match to TRBD1 (5 bases). The CDR3 spans 13 residues. V lost 6 bases and J 5 bases, leaving 11 bases between the germline ends. The CDR3 loop is CASRGKGNNEQFF. As DNA, the CDR3 is TGTGCCAGCAGGGGGAAGGGGAACAATGAGCAGTTCTTC.

This clone was seen a handful of times. At one end, the junction sequence differs from germline, possibly due to a read error. The rearrangement uses TRBV10-2 and TRBJ1-2, with 12 bases matching TRBD1. Germline values: CDR1 WSHSY, CDR2 SAAADI. The CDR3 consists of 14 residues. CDR3 sequence: CASRGQGAGPPYAF. As DNA, the CDR3 is TGCGCCAGCAGGGGACAGGGGGCCGGACCCCCCTATGCCTTC.

This chain links TRBV6-1 with TRBJ1-1; D gene uncertain. CDR1 is MNHNS, CDR2 SASEGT, per germline. Trimming took 3 bases from V and 3 from J, leaving 11 bases between them. The CDR3 is made up of 14 amino acids. The CDR3 protein is CASSETWRDTEAFF. In nucleotides, the CDR3 is TGTGCCAGCAGTGAGACATGGAGGGACACTGAAGCTTTCTTT.

The V and J genes are TRBV7-2 and TRBJ2-7; TRBD1 is a possible D gene (7 bases). V was trimmed by 5 bases and J by 4 bases, leaving 18 bases between them. The germline gives CDR1 SGHTA, CDR2 FQGNSA. This CDR3 contains 15 residues. The CDR3 loop reads CASSPTGDLGYEQYF. The DNA for the CDR3 is TGTGCCAGCAGCCCCACAGGGGACTTGGGGTACGAGCAGTACTTC.

Worth noting for this clone: This CDR3 is also generated by other DNA sequences in the sample. This chain links TRBV5-1 with TRBJ2-3; no definite D call. Germline CDR1 and CDR2: SGHRS and YFSETQ. V lost 0 bases to trimming and J lost 4 bases, with 9 bases between them. The CDR3 spans 14 residues. The CDR3 coding sequence is TGCGCCAGCAGCTTGGGGCAGGAATCAGATACGCAGTATTTT. Protein sequence: CASSLGQESDTQYF.

The chain recombines TRBV10-3 with TRBJ1-3; TRBD1 matches 7 bases. Germline V CDR1 and CDR2: ENHRY, SYGVKD. V gave up 0 bases and J gave up 9 bases; unmatched junction bases: 8. The CDR3 has 15 amino acids. CDR3 DNA: TGTGCCATCAGTGAGTCGACAGGGAGCGTAAGCACCATATATTTT. This codes for CAISESTGSVSTIYF.

The rearrangement links TRBV7-6 to TRBJ2-3, with D maybe TRBD2 (7 bases). The CDR3 contains 18 residues. Trimming removed 0 bases at V and 1 base at J, with 17 bases between. The germline gives CDR1 SGHVS, CDR2 FNYEAQ. CDR3: CASSLAPPGGRGTDTQYF. Here the CDR3 DNA reads TGTGCCAGCAGCTTAGCGCCTCCGGGGGGCCGGGGCACAGATACGCAGTATTTT.